What follows are 3 T cell receptor beta chains derived from one specimen sequenced in a study of long-term antiretroviral therapy in people with HIV. At survey level, the immunoSEQ assay was run in its v3.0 version. Clones were read by immunoSEQ multiplex PCR, and TCRdb kept only the in-frame ones, dropping some. The data contain 25,000 to 30,000 clones, about 86% of them singletons. This specimen was unsorted PBMCs, taken 0.8 years after starting antiretroviral therapy. These receptors all stem from a woman in her thirties with HIV.

The chain is built from TRBV4-1 and TRBJ1-3, with TRBD1 identical over 8 bases. The ends lost 1 base at V and 6 bases at J; junction bases unmatched: 11. Germline CDR1 reads MGHRA; CDR2 reads YSYEKL. The CDR3 is 17 amino acids. CDR3 DNA: TGCGCCAGCAGCCAAGGGGCGACAGGGGCAAGTGAAAACACCATATATTTT. This codes for CASSQGATGASENTIYF.

V usage is TRBV5-6 and J usage is TRBJ2-5; maybe TRBD1 (5 bases). The V end lost 3 bases, the J end lost 1 base, and 7 bases lay between the germline ends. The CDR3 covers 13 residues. The germline V gene has CDR1 SGHDT and CDR2 YYEEEE. The CDR3 sequence is CASSYDSQETQYF. For the CDR3, the DNA is TGTGCCAGCAGCTACGACAGCCAAGAGACCCAGTACTTC.

CDR3 nucleotides: TGCGCCAGCAGCTCGGACAGTTACACCGGGGAGCTGTTTTTT. Encoded protein: CASSSDSYTGELFF. The V and J genes are TRBV5-1 and TRBJ2-2; perhaps TRBD1 as D (6 bases). V dropped 3 bases and J dropped 3 bases, with 9 bases sitting between them. The CDR3 runs to 14 residues. CDR1 is SGHRS and CDR2 is YFSETQ in the germline V gene.